The sequence of this T cell receptor beta chain was determined in a study of blood T cell repertoires in COVID-19. Study at large: The United States, Italy and Spain supplied acute and convalescent COVID-19 samples. The cDNA or gDNA used as material had been derived from T cells, B-cell-depleted T cells, or PBMCs.

This CDR3 spans 17 amino acids. Germline CDR1 is LNHDA and CDR2 is SQIVND (reference sequence). Original data processing: How many nucleated cells were present was estimated from reference gene primer amplification. The repertoire was sequenced with immunoSEQ multiplex PCR; TCRdb's copy has only in-frame clones and lacks some. V, J and clone size are those of that table, while D and trimming were read from the DNA. The sample holds roughly 100,000 clones, less than 80% seen once. This clone showed up just once. A read error may produce the germline difference seen at one junction end. Enrolled during active infection, Seattle patients were then followed longitudinally.

The sequenced sample was peripheral blood. This sequence joins TRBV19 and TRBJ2-2; 7 nucleotides align to TRBD2. The clonotype was recovered from a man older than 75 with COVID-19, enrolled during active disease. CDR3 sequence reads: CASSTVPGLNSHRGAVF. Written as DNA, the CDR3 is TGTGCCAGTAGTACAGTCCCGGGACTAAATTCACACCGGGGAGCTGTTTTT.